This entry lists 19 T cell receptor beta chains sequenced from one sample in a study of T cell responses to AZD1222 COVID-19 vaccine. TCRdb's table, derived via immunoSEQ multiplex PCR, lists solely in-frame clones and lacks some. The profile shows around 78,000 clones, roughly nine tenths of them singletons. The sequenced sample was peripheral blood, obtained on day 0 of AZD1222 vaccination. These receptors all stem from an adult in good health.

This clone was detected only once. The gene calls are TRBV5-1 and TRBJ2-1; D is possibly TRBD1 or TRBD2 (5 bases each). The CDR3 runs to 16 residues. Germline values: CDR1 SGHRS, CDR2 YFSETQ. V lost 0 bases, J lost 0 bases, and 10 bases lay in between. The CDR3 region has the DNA TGCGCCAGCAGCTTGGCCGGGGCGAGCTCCTACAATGAGCAGTTCTTC. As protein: CASSLAGASSYNEQFF. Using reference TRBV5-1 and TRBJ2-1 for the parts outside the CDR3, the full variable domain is KAGVTQTPRYLIKTRGQQVTLSCSPISGHRSVSWYQQTPGQGLQFLFEYFSETQRNKGNFPGRFSGRQFSNSRSEMNVSTLELGDSALYLCASSLAGASSYNEQFFGPGTRLTVL.

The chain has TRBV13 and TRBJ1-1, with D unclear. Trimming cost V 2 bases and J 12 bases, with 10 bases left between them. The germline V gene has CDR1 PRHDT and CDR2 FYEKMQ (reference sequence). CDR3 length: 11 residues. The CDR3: CASSLYQEPFF. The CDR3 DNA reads TGTGCCAGCAGCTTATATCAGGAACCTTTCTTT. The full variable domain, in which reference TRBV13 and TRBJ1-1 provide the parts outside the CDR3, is AAGVIQSPRHLIKEKRETATLKCYPIPRHDTVYWYQQGPGQDPQFLISFYEKMQSDKGSIPDRFSAQQFSDYHSELNMSSLELGDSALYFCASSLYQEPFFGQGTRLTVV.

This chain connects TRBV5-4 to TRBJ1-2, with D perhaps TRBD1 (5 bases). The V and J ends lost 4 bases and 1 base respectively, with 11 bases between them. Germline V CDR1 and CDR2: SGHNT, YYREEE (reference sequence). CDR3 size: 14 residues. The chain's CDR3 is CASSAKTVNYGYTF. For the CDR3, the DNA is TGTGCCAGCAGCGCAAAGACAGTTAACTATGGCTACACCTTC.

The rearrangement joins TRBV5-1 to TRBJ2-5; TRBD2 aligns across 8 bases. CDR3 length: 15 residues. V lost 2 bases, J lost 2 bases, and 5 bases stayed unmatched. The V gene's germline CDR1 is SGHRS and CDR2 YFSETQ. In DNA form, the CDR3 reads TGCGCCAGCAGCTTTGAAGCGGGAGTACAAGAGACCCAGTACTTC. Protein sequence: CASSFEAGVQETQYF. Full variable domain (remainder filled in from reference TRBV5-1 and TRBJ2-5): KAGVTQTPRYLIKTRGQQVTLSCSPISGHRSVSWYQQTPGQGLQFLFEYFSETQRNKGNFPGRFSGRQFSNSRSEMNVSTLELGDSALYLCASSFEAGVQETQYFGPGTRLLVL.

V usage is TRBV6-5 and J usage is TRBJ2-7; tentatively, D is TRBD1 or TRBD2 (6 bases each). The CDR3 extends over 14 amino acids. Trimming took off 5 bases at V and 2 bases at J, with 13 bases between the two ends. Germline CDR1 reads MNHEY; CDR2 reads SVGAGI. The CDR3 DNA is TGTGCCAGCAGTATCGGGGGCCCAACCTACGAGCAGTACTTC. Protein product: CASSIGGPTYEQYF.

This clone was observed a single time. The CDR3 nucleotides read TGCGCCAGCAGCAGGGACGGCGGAGGCAATTCACCCCTCCACTTT. Translating gives CASSRDGGGNSPLHF. The chain uses TRBV5-1 and TRBJ1-6; tentative D call: TRBD1 (5 bases). CDR3 length: 15 residues. V was clipped by 4 bases and J by 7 bases, with 15 bases between them. In germline, CDR1 is SGHRS, CDR2 YFSETQ.

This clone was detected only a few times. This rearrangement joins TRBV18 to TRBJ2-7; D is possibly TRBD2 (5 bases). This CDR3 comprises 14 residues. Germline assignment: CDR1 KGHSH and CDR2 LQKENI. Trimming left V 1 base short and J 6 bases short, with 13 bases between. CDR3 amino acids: CASSPQPGEGEQYF. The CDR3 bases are TGTGCCAGCTCACCACAGCCAGGAGAGGGCGAGCAGTACTTC.

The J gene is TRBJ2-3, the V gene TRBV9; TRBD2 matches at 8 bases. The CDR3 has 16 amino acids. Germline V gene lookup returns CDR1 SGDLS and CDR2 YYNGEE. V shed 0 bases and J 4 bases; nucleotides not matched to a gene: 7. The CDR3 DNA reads TGTGCCAGCAGCGTAGACGGCGGGGGGATGTCAGATACGCAGTATTTT. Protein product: CASSVDGGGMSDTQYF.

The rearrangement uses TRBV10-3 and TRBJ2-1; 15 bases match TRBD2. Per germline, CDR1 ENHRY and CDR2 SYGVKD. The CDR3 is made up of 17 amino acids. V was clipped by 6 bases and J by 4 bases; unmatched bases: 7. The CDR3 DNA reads TGTGCCATCAGCGGACTAGCGGGGGGGGAAGATTACAATGAGCAGTTCTTC. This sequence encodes CAISGLAGGEDYNEQFF.

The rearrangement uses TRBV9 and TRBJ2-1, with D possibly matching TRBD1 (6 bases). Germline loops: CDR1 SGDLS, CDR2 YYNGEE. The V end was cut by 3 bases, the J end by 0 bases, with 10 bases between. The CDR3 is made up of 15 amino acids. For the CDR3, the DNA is TGTGCCAGCAGCGCACAGGGTTACTCCTACAATGAGCAGTTCTTC. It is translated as CASSAQGYSYNEQFF.

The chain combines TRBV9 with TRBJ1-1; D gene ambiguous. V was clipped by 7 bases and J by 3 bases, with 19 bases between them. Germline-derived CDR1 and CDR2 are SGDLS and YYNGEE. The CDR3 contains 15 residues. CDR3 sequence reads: CASSSGLSGYTEAFF. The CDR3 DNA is TGTGCCAGCTCATCCGGTCTCTCGGGGTACACTGAAGCTTTCTTT.

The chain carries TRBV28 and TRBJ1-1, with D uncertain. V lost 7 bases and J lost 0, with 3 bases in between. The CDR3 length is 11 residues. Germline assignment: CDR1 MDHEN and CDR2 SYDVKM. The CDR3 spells CASIMNTEAFF. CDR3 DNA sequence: TGTGCCAGCATTATGAACACTGAAGCTTTCTTT.

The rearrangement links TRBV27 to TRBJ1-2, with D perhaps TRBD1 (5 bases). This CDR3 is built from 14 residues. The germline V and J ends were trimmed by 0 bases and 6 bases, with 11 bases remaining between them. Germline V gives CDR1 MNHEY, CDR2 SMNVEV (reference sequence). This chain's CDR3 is CASSLSAGYDGYTF. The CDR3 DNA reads TGTGCCAGCAGTTTATCCGCAGGGTATGATGGCTACACCTTC.

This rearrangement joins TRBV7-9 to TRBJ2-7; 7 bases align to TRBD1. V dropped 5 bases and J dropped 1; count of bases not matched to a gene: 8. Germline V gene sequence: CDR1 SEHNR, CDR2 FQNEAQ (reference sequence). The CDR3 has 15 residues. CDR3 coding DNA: TGTGCCAGCAGCCTAAGACAGGGCTTTTCCTACGAGCAGTACTTC. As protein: CASSLRQGFSYEQYF.

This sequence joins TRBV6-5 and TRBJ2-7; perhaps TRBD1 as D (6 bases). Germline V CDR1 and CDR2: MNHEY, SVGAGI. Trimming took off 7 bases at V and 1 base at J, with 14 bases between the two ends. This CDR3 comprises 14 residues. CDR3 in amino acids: CASTIRGPSYEQYF. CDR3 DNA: TGTGCCAGCACTATCAGGGGCCCTTCCTACGAGCAGTACTTC.

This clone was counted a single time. The chain's CDR3 is CATSEAQYGYTF. The CDR3 nucleotides read TGTGCCACCAGCGAAGCCCAGTATGGCTACACCTTC. This chain links TRBV24-1 with TRBJ1-2; no clear D. The CDR3 consists of 12 residues. The germline V and J ends were trimmed by 7 bases and 5 bases, with 10 bases remaining between them. CDR1 and CDR2 from the germline V gene are KGHDR and SFDVKD.

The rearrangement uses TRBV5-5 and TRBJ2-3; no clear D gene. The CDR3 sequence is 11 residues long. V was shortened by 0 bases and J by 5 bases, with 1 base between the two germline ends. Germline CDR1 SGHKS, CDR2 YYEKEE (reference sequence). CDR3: CASSLEDTQYF. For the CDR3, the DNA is TGTGCCAGCAGCTTGGAAGATACGCAGTATTTT.

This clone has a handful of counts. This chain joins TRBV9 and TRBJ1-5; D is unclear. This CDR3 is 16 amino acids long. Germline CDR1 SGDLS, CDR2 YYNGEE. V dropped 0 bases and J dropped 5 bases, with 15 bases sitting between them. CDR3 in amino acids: CASSVDGSVAHQPQHF. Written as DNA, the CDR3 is TGTGCCAGCAGCGTAGACGGCAGCGTAGCTCATCAGCCCCAGCATTTT.

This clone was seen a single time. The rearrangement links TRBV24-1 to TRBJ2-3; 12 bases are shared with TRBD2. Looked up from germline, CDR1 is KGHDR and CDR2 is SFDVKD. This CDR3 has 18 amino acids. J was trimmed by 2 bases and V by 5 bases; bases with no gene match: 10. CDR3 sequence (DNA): TGTGCCACCAGTGGAACAGGGAGGACTAGCGGGATCACAGATACGCAGTATTTT. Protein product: CATSGTGRTSGITDTQYF.